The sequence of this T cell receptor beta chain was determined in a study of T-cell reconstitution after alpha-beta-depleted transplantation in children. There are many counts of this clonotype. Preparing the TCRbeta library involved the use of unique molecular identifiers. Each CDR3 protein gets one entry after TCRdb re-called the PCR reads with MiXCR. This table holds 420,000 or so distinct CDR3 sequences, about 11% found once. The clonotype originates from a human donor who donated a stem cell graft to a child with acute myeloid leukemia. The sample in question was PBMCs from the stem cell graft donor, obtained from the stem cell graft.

The CDR3 region has the DNA TGTGCCAGCAGTTTTTCAGGGGTCGGAAACACCATATATTTT. As protein: CASSFSGVGNTIYF. V and J are TRBV12-3 or TRBV12-4 and TRBJ1-3; TRBD1 might be the D (6 bases). This CDR3 spans 14 amino acids. Trimming stripped 3 bases from V and 4 bases from J, with 10 bases between.